The rows below give T cell receptor beta chains drawn from one sample of a study of cytomegalovirus exposure and HLA in healthy donors. Generated by immunoSEQ multiplex PCR, the TCRdb table keeps only in-frame clones and is missing some. This sample has about 160,000 clones; about 76% occur once, and the top ten carry over 2%. What was sequenced was PBMCs. These receptors were obtained from a female donor in good health and CMV-seronegative. The conserved cysteine and the conserved F or W are not part of the CDR3 here. Fields, in order: J gene, V gene, clone size, CDR3 protein. Some rows mark clone size as missing; the rest say once, few, many or name a class of expanded clone.

TRBJ1-5	TRBV7-6	.	ASSLGAAQGAGPQH
TRBJ1-2	TRBV10-3	.	AISESIPGGLAIHYT
TRBJ2-1	TRBV9	.	ASSPSSYNEQF
TRBJ2-5	TRBV7-3	.	ASSIGSGTSAVETQY
TRBJ1-1	TRBV5-6	.	ASSITGFTEAF
TRBJ2-7	TRBV28	.	ASSLAGMEQY
TRBJ1-5	TRBV2	.	ASSADRVNQPQH
TRBJ2-3	TRBV13	once	ASSPPGVQDTQY
TRBJ2-5	TRBV4-1	.	ASSQEGLAGVQETQY
TRBJ2-7	TRBV7-2	.	ASSLASRSGSYEQY
TRBJ2-5	TRBV5-1	.	ASSPGSPQETQY
TRBJ2-5	TRBV6-1	.	ASFLTGTSWETQY
TRBJ2-2	TRBV5-4	.	ASSPDHRGGELF
TRBJ2-3	TRBV5-8	.	ASSAGRGGSDTQY
TRBJ1-1	TRBV30	.	ACIRDRGFEAF
TRBJ2-7	TRBV9	once	ASSSRGDRDPSYEQY
TRBJ2-5	TRBV7-7	once	ASSLDRQETQY
TRBJ2-1	TRBV28	few	ASSEREQF
TRBJ1-2	TRBV30	.	AWSVGSPGNGYT
TRBJ2-3	TRBV5-1	few	ASSFWSRDTQY
TRBJ1-2	TRBV6-5	.	ASTRSRNYGYT
TRBJ2-5	TRBV6-1	.	ASSRGGGETQY
TRBJ2-7	TRBV7-9	.	ASSSGEGEQY
TRBJ2-1	TRBV7-3	.	ASSLVPLTGEGLNEQF
TRBJ2-1	TRBV5-1	.	ASSPQGPGENEQF
TRBJ1-2	TRBV6-6	.	ASSYSAGTGYGYT
TRBJ1-2	TRBV19	.	ASSMEQGAFYGYT
TRBJ2-7	TRBV13	.	ASSPRDSNEQY
TRBJ1-1	TRBV6-6	.	ASTPGTEAF
TRBJ2-5	TRBV5-4	.	ASSFVRGGSGVETQY
TRBJ1-2	TRBV7-2	.	ASSSTRGTVGGYT
TRBJ1-3	TRBV5-4	.	ASSLVGTGLAGDTIY
TRBJ1-2	TRBV6-5	.	ASSYRVQGDCGYT
TRBJ2-5	TRBV15	.	ATSMRFQETQY
TRBJ2-7	TRBV9	.	ASSVDSGRYEQY
TRBJ2-3	TRBV9	.	ASSVFQGTDTQY
TRBJ1-5	TRBV18	.	ASSGDRAQPQH
TRBJ2-1	TRBV2	.	ASRPTSGGRHSF
TRBJ2-3	TRBV2	.	ASNLETDTQY
TRBJ2-1	TRBV2	.	ASSETGSSYNEQF
TRBJ2-3	TRBV7-6	.	ASSLGPSGGARTTQY
TRBJ1-1	TRBV5-1	.	ASSLVGGEVTEAF
TRBJ2-7	TRBV18	.	ASSQTSGQLYEQY
TRBJ1-2	TRBV9	.	ASSVEDRANYGYT
TRBJ2-7	TRBV5-4	.	ASSFGSGDSYEQY
TRBJ1-6	TRBV5-1	.	ASRAGGTYNSPLH
TRBJ1-4	TRBV27	.	ASSLSSFWGRANEKLF
TRBJ2-1	TRBV5-5	.	ASSLDRRNEQF
TRBJ2-1	TRBV5-6	.	ASSTGRGPEQF
TRBJ2-1	TRBV6-5	.	ATGRAYNEQF
TRBJ2-3	TRBV9	.	ASSAQGATDTQY
TRBJ2-1	TRBV15	few	ATSRGVGEGVKF
TRBJ2-5	TRBV7-8	.	ASSLATALAGWGETQY
TRBJ2-5	TRBV30	.	AWRETGAREETQY